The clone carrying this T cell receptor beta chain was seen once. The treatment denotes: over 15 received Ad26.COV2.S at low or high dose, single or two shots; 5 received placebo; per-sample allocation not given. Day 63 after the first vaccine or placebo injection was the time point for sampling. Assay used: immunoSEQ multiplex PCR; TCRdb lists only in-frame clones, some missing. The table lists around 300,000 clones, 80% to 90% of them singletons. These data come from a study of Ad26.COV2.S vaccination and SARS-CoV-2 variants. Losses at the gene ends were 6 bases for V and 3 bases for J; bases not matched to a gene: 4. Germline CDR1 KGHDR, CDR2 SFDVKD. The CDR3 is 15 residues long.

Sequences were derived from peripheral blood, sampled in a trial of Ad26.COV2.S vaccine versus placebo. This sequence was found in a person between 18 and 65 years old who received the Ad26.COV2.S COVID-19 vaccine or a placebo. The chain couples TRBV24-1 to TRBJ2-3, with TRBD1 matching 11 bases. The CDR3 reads CATSSRDRGTDTQYF. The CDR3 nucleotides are TGTGCCACCAGTAGCAGGGACAGGGGGACAGATACGCAGTATTTT.